Listed below are T cell receptor beta chains from one sample, sequenced in a study of T-cell reconstitution after alpha-beta-depleted transplantation in children. TCRdb analysed the PCR reads with MiXCR anew, one entry per CDR3 protein. The table records some 490,000 distinct CDR3 sequences, approximately 12% of them present only once. Material: PBMCs from the stem cell graft donor, obtained from the stem cell graft. The origin of the receptors is a human donor who donated a stem cell graft to a child with combined immunodeficiency. Both conserved end residues are part of each CDR3. D genes are given only for firm matches. Only some rows state a clone size, as once, few, many or a class for expanded clones.

. TRBJ2-1 TRBV12-3/TRBV12-4 . CASSLGGRGSNEQFF TGTGCCAGCAGTTTAGGGGGCCGGGGGTCCAATGAGCAGTTCTTC
TRBD1 TRBJ1-2 TRBV2 . CASSGTGLYYGYTF TGTGCCAGCAGCGGGACAGGGTTATACTATGGCTACACCTTC
TRBD2 TRBJ2-1 TRBV3-1 few CASSRSSGGKSNEQFF TGTGCCAGCAGCCGCTCTAGCGGGGGGAAGTCTAATGAGCAGTTCTTC
. TRBJ1-2 TRBV2 . CASSDIDLYGYTF TGTGCCAGCAGTGATATCGATCTATATGGCTACACCTTC
TRBD2 TRBJ2-3 TRBV25-1 . CASSDLSSGRYLADTQYF TGTGCCAGCAGTGACTTATCTAGCGGGAGGTATTTGGCAGATACGCAGTATTTT
. TRBJ2-6 TRBV5-1 many CASSLVPSGANVLTF TGCGCCAGCAGCTTGGTCCCCTCTGGGGCCAACGTCCTGACTTTC
TRBD1 TRBJ1-6 TRBV5-5 many CASSSTGNNSPLHF TGTGCCAGCAGCTCGACAGGGAATAATTCACCCCTCCACTTT
. TRBJ2-2 TRBV28 many CASSFQRSRGELFF TGTGCCAGCAGTTTTCAACGTAGCCGCGGGGAGCTGTTTTTT
. TRBJ2-5 TRBV28 many CASRAGTQETQYF TGTGCCAGCAGAGCCGGGACTCAAGAGACCCAGTACTTC
. TRBJ2-7 TRBV27 . CASSLSMGAYEQYF TGTGCCAGCAGTTTATCGATGGGGGCTTACGAGCAGTACTTC
TRBD2 TRBJ2-1 TRBV14 . CASSELRGLAYNEQFF TGTGCCAGCAGTGAGCTTAGGGGACTAGCCTACAATGAGCAGTTCTTC
TRBD2 TRBJ2-1 TRBV6-2/TRBV6-3 few CASSYRIAGPTYNEQFF TGTGCCAGCAGTTACCGAATAGCGGGTCCCACCTACAATGAGCAGTTCTTC
TRBD1 TRBJ1-6 TRBV20-1 . CSASGTGGSPLHF TGCAGTGCTAGTGGGACAGGGGGTTCACCCCTCCACTTT
. TRBJ2-2 TRBV7-2 few CASSYTPGELFF TGTGCCAGCAGCTATACCCCCGGGGAGCTGTTTTTT
TRBD1 TRBJ1-2 TRBV30 few CAWSVGQGWLYGYTF TGTGCCTGGAGTGTAGGACAGGGGTGGCTCTATGGCTACACCTTC
TRBD1 TRBJ1-6 TRBV27 . CASSPRAGGNNSPLHF TGTGCCAGCAGTCCCCGGGCAGGGGGCAATAATTCACCCCTCCACTTT
. TRBJ1-2 TRBV27 . CASKDSIYGYTF TGTGCCAGCAAAGACAGTATCTATGGCTACACCTTC
TRBD1 TRBJ2-7 TRBV20-1 few CSARNLLRDRGIEQYF TGCAGTGCTAGAAACCTACTCCGGGACAGAGGGATCGAGCAGTACTTC
. TRBJ2-1 TRBV29-1 many CSLWVSTINEQFF TGCAGCTTATGGGTGTCAACAATCAATGAGCAGTTCTTC
. TRBJ2-7 TRBV7-9 . CASSLTGSGEYF TGTGCCAGCAGCCTGACAGGATCTGGGGAGTACTTC
. TRBJ2-3 TRBV4-3 many CASSQVVASGDTQYF TGCGCCAGCAGCCAAGTAGTCGCCTCGGGAGATACGCAGTATTTT
. TRBJ1-2 TRBV7-9 many CASSSRNREANYGYTF TGTGCCAGCAGCTCCCGCAACAGGGAAGCTAACTATGGCTACACCTTC
. TRBJ2-1 TRBV20-1 . CSAPRGVTYNEQFF TGCAGTGCCCCACGCGGGGTCACCTACAATGAGCAGTTCTTC
. TRBJ2-2 TRBV2 many CASSDLGSKELFF TGTGCCAGCAGTGATTTGGGTTCAAAGGAGCTGTTTTTT
TRBD2 TRBJ2-5 TRBV6-2/TRBV6-3 many CASSSGLAGARETQYF TGTGCCAGCAGCTCGGGACTAGCGGGGGCGAGGGAGACCCAGTACTTC
TRBD2 TRBJ2-5 TRBV6-4 . CASSRLAGGEETQYF TGTGCCAGCAGCCGACTAGCGGGGGGAGAAGAGACCCAGTACTTC
. TRBJ2-7 TRBV12-5 few CASGLAGAGDEQYF TGTGCTAGTGGTCTCGCCGGGGCGGGCGACGAGCAGTACTTC
. TRBJ1-5 TRBV12-3/TRBV12-4 . CASSLLGTGTLSNQPQHF TGTGCCAGCAGTTTATTGGGTACCGGGACACTTAGCAATCAGCCCCAGCATTTT
. TRBJ2-7 TRBV29-1 . CSVDGPAGEQYF TGCAGCGTCGATGGCCCGGCCGGGGAGCAGTACTTC
. TRBJ2-7 TRBV4-3 many CASSTSSTVVYEQYF TGCGCCAGCAGCACATCCTCGACCGTCGTCTACGAGCAGTACTTC
TRBD2 TRBJ2-7 TRBV6-6 . CASAPGRGYEQYF TGTGCCAGCGCCCCAGGGAGGGGCTACGAGCAGTACTTC
. TRBJ2-7 TRBV27 few CASSKGGEQYF TGTGCCAGCAGTAAGGGGGGAGAGCAGTACTTC
TRBD1 TRBJ1-1 TRBV6-2/TRBV6-3 few CASSYRDRGYMNTEAFF TGTGCCAGCAGTTACCGGGACAGGGGGTACATGAACACTGAAGCTTTCTTT
TRBD2 TRBJ2-1 TRBV27 few CASSLSPSGGWGEQFF TGTGCCAGCAGTTTATCCCCTAGCGGGGGGTGGGGTGAGCAGTTCTTC
TRBD2 TRBJ2-3 TRBV11-2 . CASSLWREDYSGTDTQYF TGTGCCAGCAGCTTATGGCGGGAGGATTATTCGGGTACAGATACGCAGTATTTT
TRBD2 TRBJ2-3 TRBV7-2 many CASSSGLAGLTDTQYF TGTGCCAGCAGCTCAGGACTAGCGGGACTAACAGATACGCAGTATTTT
. TRBJ2-7 TRBV9 many CASSPLEGFLYEQYF TGTGCCAGCAGCCCCCTCGAGGGATTTTTGTACGAGCAGTACTTC
TRBD2 TRBJ2-3 TRBV12-3/TRBV12-4 . CASSRGLAGAPDTQYF TGTGCCAGCAGTCGTGGGCTAGCGGGGGCTCCAGATACGCAGTATTTT
. TRBJ2-3 TRBV9 many CASSPGDRDTQYF TGTGCCAGCAGCCCCGGCGACCGAGATACGCAGTATTTT
. TRBJ2-7 TRBV12-3/TRBV12-4 many CASSTLTRAYEQYF TGTGCCAGCAGCACCTTGACTAGGGCCTACGAGCAGTACTTC
. TRBJ2-2 TRBV29-1 few CSADGPNTGELFF TGCAGCGCGGACGGACCGAACACCGGGGAGCTGTTTTTT
. TRBJ1-2 TRBV13 . CASSLGREGPYGYTF TGTGCCAGCAGCTTAGGCCGAGAGGGACCCTATGGCTACACCTTC
TRBD1 TRBJ2-7 TRBV20-1 . CSARDDGQGTYEQYF TGCAGTGCTAGAGATGATGGACAGGGGACCTACGAGCAGTACTTC
TRBD1 TRBJ2-7 TRBV28 many CASSRTGGTYEQYF TGTGCCAGCAGCCGGACAGGGGGCACATACGAGCAGTACTTC
. TRBJ2-1 TRBV3-1 few CASSPQERWNNEQFF TGTGCCAGCAGCCCCCAAGAGCGTTGGAACAATGAGCAGTTCTTC
TRBD2 TRBJ2-1 TRBV7-6 many CASSSGTSSYNEQFF TGTGCCAGCAGCTCCGGGACTAGCTCCTACAATGAGCAGTTCTTC
. TRBJ2-4 TRBV6-2/TRBV6-3 few CASSYGAGVDIQYF TGTGCCAGCAGTTACGGGGCAGGGGTTGACATTCAGTACTTC
. TRBJ2-1 TRBV27 . CASSFPQQFF TGTGCCAGCAGTTTCCCCCAGCAGTTCTTC
. TRBJ2-1 TRBV20-1 . CSAILSLGPLRGYNEQFF TGCAGTGCTATCCTCTCCTTGGGCCCACTTCGGGGGTACAATGAGCAGTTCTTC
. TRBJ1-1 TRBV24-1 many CATSDLPTNVSEAFF TGTGCCACCAGTGATTTGCCCACCAACGTATCTGAAGCTTTCTTT
TRBD1 TRBJ2-7 TRBV5-1 few CASTWTGENDEQYF TGCGCCAGCACCTGGACAGGGGAAAACGACGAGCAGTACTTC
TRBD1 TRBJ2-3 TRBV6-1 few CASEGQDYTDTQYF TGTGCCAGCGAGGGACAGGATTACACAGATACGCAGTATTTT